This T cell receptor (beta chain) was captured by sequencing in a study of blood T cell repertoires in COVID-19. Study background: In each case, the material was cDNA or gDNA derived from T cells, B-cell-depleted T cells, or PBMCs.

Generated by immunoSEQ multiplex PCR, the TCRdb table keeps only in-frame clones and is missing some. The repertoire has some 150,000 clones, around 86% of them found once; the top ten carry over 7.5%. CDR3 length equals 16 residues. Per germline, CDR1 KGHDR and CDR2 SFDVKD. Material for sequencing was peripheral blood. This chain connects TRBV24-1 to TRBJ1-2; 7 nucleotides align to TRBD1. This clonotype was obtained from a woman aged 55-75 years with active or convalescent COVID-19. DNA of the CDR3: TGTGCACCGCGACGGGCAGGGGGTAGTAAAGACTATGGCTACACCTTC. Residues: CAPRRAGGSKDYGYTF.